The 30 T cell receptor beta chains presented below share a single source sample, sequenced in a study of technical replicates of blood from several donors. Clones were read by immunoSEQ multiplex PCR, and TCRdb kept only the in-frame ones, dropping some. The sample records around 62,000 clones, about 98% being singletons. The sequenced material came from T cells isolated from PBMCs. These receptors originate from a human donor in good health.

This clone appeared a single time. This chain uses TRBV12-5 with TRBJ1-1; 11 nucleotides match TRBD1. J lost 5 bases, V lost 4 bases, and 0 bases had no gene match. Germline CDR1 LGHNT, CDR2 FRNRAP. This CDR3 is built from 13 residues. As DNA, the CDR3 is TGTGCTAGTGGTTGGGACAGGGGGACTGAAGCTTTCTTT. Translating gives CASGWDRGTEAFF.

This chain connects TRBV11-2 to TRBJ2-7, with TRBD1 identical over 8 bases. Germline V gives CDR1 SGHAT, CDR2 FQNNGV. The CDR3 runs 17 residues. V shed 4 bases and J 1 base; nucleotides not matched to a gene: 12. The DNA of the CDR3 is TGTGCCAGCAGCTCTCGGACAGGGCCAAAATTTTCCTACGAGCAGTACTTC. This translates into CASSSRTGPKFSYEQYF.

The chain combines TRBV19 with TRBJ1-5; D is possibly TRBD1 (6 bases). Between the trimmed V and J ends, which lost 7 bases and 0 bases, there was a span of 13 bases. The germline V gene encodes CDR1 LNHDA and CDR2 SQIVND (reference sequence). The CDR3 has 15 amino acids. CDR3: CASKRTVHSNQPQHF. The CDR3 DNA follows: TGTGCCAGTAAGCGGACAGTTCATAGCAATCAGCCCCAGCATTTT.

The chain is built from TRBV29-1 and TRBJ2-3, with D maybe TRBD2 (5 bases). Germline values: CDR1 SQVTM, CDR2 ANQGSEA. The CDR3 runs 14 residues. V lost 7 bases and J 2 bases, leaving 16 bases between the germline ends. The CDR3 DNA sequence: TGCAGCGCCCCCGTTCCGGGATCCACAGATACGCAGTATTTT. Translating gives CSAPVPGSTDTQYF.

The chain uses TRBV4-1 and TRBJ1-5, with D tentatively TRBD1 (5 bases). CDR3 length equals 19 residues. V was pared by 4 bases and J by 0 bases, with 22 bases between. Germline V gives CDR1 MGHRA, CDR2 YSYEKL. The chain's CDR3 is CASSPHKLGGAYSNQPQHF. The DNA of the CDR3 is TGCGCCAGCAGCCCCCACAAGCTGGGGGGAGCCTATAGCAATCAGCCCCAGCATTTT.

The chain has TRBV5-6 and TRBJ1-4; 8 positions agree with TRBD1. The CDR3 has 16 residues. The V and J ends lost 1 base and 6 bases, in that order; junction bases with no gene match: 8. Germline assignment: CDR1 SGHDT and CDR2 YYEEEE. The CDR3 is CASSLPRGRLDEKLFF. The CDR3 DNA sequence: TGTGCCAGCAGCTTGCCCAGGGGGCGCTTAGATGAAAAACTGTTTTTT.

This rearrangement joins TRBV9 to TRBJ2-7; 10 positions agree with TRBD2. This CDR3 contains 13 residues. Per germline, CDR1 SGDLS and CDR2 YYNGEE. V trimming: 5 bases; J trimming: 3 bases; junction bases outside the gene matches: 2. This chain's CDR3 is CASSLAGVYEQYF. The DNA of the CDR3 is TGTGCCAGCAGTCTAGCGGGAGTCTACGAGCAGTACTTC.

This chain joins TRBV5-4 and TRBJ2-7, with D possibly being TRBD1 (6 bases). Germline CDR1 and CDR2: SGHNT and YYREEE (reference sequence). The germline V and J ends were trimmed by 3 bases and 0 bases, with 10 bases remaining between them. The CDR3 loop spans 14 amino acids. In DNA, the CDR3 is TGTGCCAGCAGCTCCCGGGACAACTCCTACGAGCAGTACTTC. Translation: CASSSRDNSYEQYF.

The V and J genes are TRBV9 and TRBJ1-6, with 7 bases that match TRBD1. The ends lost 3 bases at V and 4 bases at J; junction bases unmatched: 4. This CDR3 has 15 residues. Germline lookup yields CDR1 SGDLS and CDR2 YYNGEE. CDR3 protein: CASSAEQGYNSPLHF. CDR3 bases: TGTGCCAGCAGCGCCGAACAGGGGTATAATTCACCCCTCCACTTT.

V and J are TRBV18 and TRBJ2-7; the D is unclear. Germline CDR1 KGHSH, CDR2 LQKENI. The CDR3 covers 14 residues. Trimming took 0 bases from V and 6 from J, leaving 12 bases between them. DNA of the CDR3: TGTGCCAGCTCACCACCAGCGATAGGTGCCGAGCAGTACTTC. This gives the protein CASSPPAIGAEQYF.

The DNA of the CDR3 is TGTGCCAGCAGTCCCTTGACAGTAAGCTCCTACAATGAGCAGTTCTTC. Residues: CASSPLTVSSYNEQFF. This rearrangement joins TRBV27 to TRBJ2-1, with a possible D match to TRBD1 (5 bases). Trimming took off 5 bases at V and 0 bases at J, with 14 bases between the two ends. The CDR3 contains 16 residues. Germline CDR1 is MNHEY and CDR2 is SMNVEV (reference sequence).

The J gene is TRBJ2-3, the V gene TRBV7-9, with D perhaps matching TRBD1 (5 bases). Germline V gives CDR1 SEHNR, CDR2 FQNEAQ (reference sequence). The CDR3 spans 15 residues. Trimming cost V 1 base and J 5 bases, with 13 bases left between them. CDR3 amino acids: CASSLEGAVGDTQYF. The CDR3, as DNA: TGTGCCAGCAGCTTAGAAGGGGCGGTTGGAGATACGCAGTATTTT.

In DNA, the CDR3 is TGCGCCAGCAGCCAAGGTCGGCAGGGAAACTATGGCTACACCTTC. It yields the protein CASSQGRQGNYGYTF. The rearrangement links TRBV4-1 to TRBJ1-2; TRBD1 might be the D (5 bases). Trimming took 1 base from V and 2 from J, leaving 11 bases between them. Germline V gene data show CDR1 as MGHRA and CDR2 as YSYEKL. The CDR3 is made up of 15 amino acids.

V gene TRBV7-9 combines with J gene TRBJ1-3, with D maybe TRBD1 (6 bases). Germline lookup yields CDR1 SEHNR and CDR2 FQNEAQ (reference sequence). This CDR3 comprises 16 residues. Trimming took off 3 bases at V and 0 bases at J, with 12 bases between the two ends. CDR3 protein: CASSFGPGDSGNTIYF. CDR3 sequence (DNA): TGTGCCAGCAGCTTTGGCCCAGGGGACTCTGGAAACACCATATATTTT. Based on the CDR3 plus reference TRBV7-9 and TRBJ1-3, the full variable domain is DTGVSQNPRHKITKRGQNVTFRCDPISEHNRLYWYRQTLGQGPEFLTYFQNEAQLEKSRLLSDRFSAERPKGSFSTLEIQRTEQGDSAMYLCASSFGPGDSGNTIYFGEGSWLTVV.

CDR3 sequence reads: CASSLEGGLWNEQYF. In DNA form, the CDR3 reads TGTGCCAGCAGCTTAGAGGGGGGGCTATGGAACGAGCAGTACTTC. This sequence joins TRBV7-9 and TRBJ2-7, with D tentatively TRBD2 (7 bases). The CDR3 contains 15 residues. Trimming removed 1 base at V and 5 bases at J, with 15 bases between. Germline CDR1 and CDR2: SEHNR and FQNEAQ (reference sequence).

This chain uses TRBV30 with TRBJ1-2, with a tentative D call TRBD1 (5 bases). This CDR3 is built from 12 residues. The V end was cut by 4 bases, the J end by 6 bases, with 12 bases between. Germline lookup yields CDR1 GTSNPN and CDR2 SVGIG (reference sequence). The CDR3 DNA reads TGTGCCTGGACCGGGACTAGGGATGGCTACACCTTC. This gives the protein CAWTGTRDGYTF.

The chain recombines TRBV30 with TRBJ2-7; D perhaps matches TRBD2 (7 bases). The CDR3 has 13 residues. V lost 6 bases to trimming and J lost 5 bases, with 17 bases between them. Germline V CDR1 and CDR2: GTSNPN, SVGIG (reference sequence). CDR3: CACRGGGQNEQYF. CDR3 sequence (DNA): TGTGCCTGCCGTGGGGGGGGGCAAAACGAGCAGTACTTC.

CDR3 nucleotides: TGTGCCAGCAGCTATGACATTGGAGGGCAGTACTTC. It codes for CASSYDIGGQYF. The gene calls are TRBV5-6 and TRBJ2-7, with D tentatively TRBD2 (5 bases). The CDR3 is made up of 12 amino acids. The germline V and J ends were trimmed by 3 bases and 9 bases, with 13 bases remaining between them. Germline loops: CDR1 SGHDT, CDR2 YYEEEE.

The chain links TRBV9 to TRBJ2-2, with D perhaps matching TRBD2 (5 bases). The CDR3 is made up of 18 amino acids. The V and J ends lost 2 bases and 0 bases respectively, with 17 bases between them. Germline lookup yields CDR1 SGDLS and CDR2 YYNGEE. The CDR3 nucleotides read TGTGCCAGCAGCGTTTCCAGCCGGGGTCCCGCGAACACCGGGGAGCTGTTTTTT. Protein sequence: CASSVSSRGPANTGELFF.

This chain joins TRBV4-1 and TRBJ1-1, with 10 bases aligning to TRBD1. Germline CDR1 and CDR2: MGHRA and YSYEKL. After removal of 1 base from V and 6 bases from J, the junction contained 11 bases not matched to a gene. This CDR3 has 17 residues. Here the CDR3 reads CASSQVTRDRGTPEAFF. The CDR3, as DNA: TGCGCCAGCAGCCAAGTTACAAGGGACAGGGGTACGCCTGAAGCTTTCTTT.

The chain uses TRBV28 and TRBJ1-1; 10 bases align to TRBD1. The CDR3 is 16 amino acids. J was trimmed by 0 bases and V by 6 bases; bases with no gene match: 7. The V gene's germline CDR1 is MDHEN and CDR2 SYDVKM. The CDR3: CASRPGTGALNTEAFF. The CDR3 DNA is TGTGCCAGCAGGCCCGGGACAGGGGCCTTGAACACTGAAGCTTTCTTT.

The V call is TRBV29-1, the J call TRBJ2-3; TRBD2 agrees at 13 bases. Germline values: CDR1 SQVTM, CDR2 ANQGSEA. There are 14 residues in the CDR3. Trimming removed 7 bases from V and 4 bases from J; junction bases left unmatched: 5. The CDR3 region is CSGKLAGGPDTQYF. The CDR3 nucleotides read TGCAGCGGGAAACTAGCGGGAGGGCCAGATACGCAGTATTTT.

The genes are TRBV7-2 and TRBJ2-7; D is undetermined. Germline CDR1 and CDR2: SGHTA and FQGNSA. The ends were cut back, 5 bases at V and 3 bases at J, with 17 bases in the middle. This CDR3 is 15 amino acids long. This CDR3 reads CASSPDSSSNYEQYF. The CDR3 nucleotides read TGTGCCAGCAGCCCAGACTCGAGCTCAAACTACGAGCAGTACTTC.

The chain couples TRBV4-1 to TRBJ2-7; 7 bases agree with TRBD2. Trimming cost V 1 base and J 5 bases; bases outside gene matches: 5. The germline V gene has CDR1 MGHRA and CDR2 YSYEKL. The CDR3 length is 14 residues. The CDR3 region has the DNA TGCGCCAGCAGCCAAGTGAGCGGGACGGACGAGCAGTACTTC. Its protein is CASSQVSGTDEQYF.

The rearrangement uses TRBV7-9 and TRBJ2-2, with TRBD1 identical over 7 bases. CDR3 length equals 16 residues. J was trimmed by 2 bases and V by 1 base; bases with no gene match: 4. Per the germline V gene, CDR1 is SEHNR and CDR2 is FQNEAQ (reference sequence). CDR3 in DNA: TGTGCCAGCAGCTTAGTAGGGGGCGTTAACACCGGGGAGCTGTTTTTT. It specifies CASSLVGGVNTGELFF. Variable domain in full (rest from reference TRBV7-9 and TRBJ2-2): DTGVSQNPRHKITKRGQNVTFRCDPISEHNRLYWYRQTLGQGPEFLTYFQNEAQLEKSRLLSDRFSAERPKGSFSTLEIQRTEQGDSAMYLCASSLVGGVNTGELFFGEGSRLTVL.

The chain employs TRBV5-1 and TRBJ2-1, with a possible D match to TRBD2 (5 bases). Germline CDR1 reads SGHRS; CDR2 reads YFSETQ. CDR3 length equals 13 residues. V lost 3 bases to trimming and J lost 5 bases, with 9 bases between them. The CDR3 coding sequence is TGCGCCAGCAGCTGGAGGCTGGACAATGAGCAGTTCTTC. This gives the protein CASSWRLDNEQFF.

The gene calls are TRBV27 and TRBJ2-5; 10 nucleotides agree with TRBD2. V shed 6 bases, J shed 2 bases, and the junction held 6 bases outside the gene matches. CDR3 length: 15 amino acids. Germline CDR1 and CDR2: MNHEY and SMNVEV (reference sequence). The CDR3, as DNA: TGTGCCAGCAGCGCGACTAGCGGGTTTCAAGAGACCCAGTACTTC. Translated: CASSATSGFQETQYF.

The gene calls are TRBV19 and TRBJ2-5; TRBD1 might be the D (6 bases). V was shortened by 7 bases and J by 5 bases, with 14 bases between the two germline ends. Germline V gives CDR1 LNHDA, CDR2 SQIVND (reference sequence). The CDR3 extends over 13 amino acids. The CDR3 loop is CASTPQGSETQYF. CDR3 nucleotides: TGTGCCAGTACTCCACAGGGTTCGGAGACCCAGTACTTC.

This clone was detected once. This chain connects TRBV28 to TRBJ1-4, with D perhaps matching TRBD1 (5 bases). The germline CDR1 and CDR2 sequences are MDHEN and SYDVKM. V was clipped by 11 bases and J by 7 bases, with 23 bases between them. The length of the CDR3 is 15 residues. In DNA, the CDR3 is TGTGCCTCCAACCCGGGACTCTTCGAAGGTGAAAAACTGTTTTTT. It is translated as CASNPGLFEGEKLFF.

The chain couples TRBV6-4 to TRBJ2-6; D uncertain. Germline CDR1 is MRHNA and CDR2 is SNTAGT. The CDR3 has 13 amino acids. With 5 bases removed from V and 2 bases from J, the gap between germline ends came to 4 bases. The CDR3 sequence is CASSSTGANVLTF. The CDR3 nucleotides are TGTGCCAGCAGTTCAACTGGGGCCAACGTCCTGACTTTC.